This T cell receptor (beta chain) was found in a study of shared T cell receptors in the human thymus listed by TCRdb under 2021. Background on the whole study: The study examined how self-reactive, shared T-cell receptor alpha chains are generated in the human thymus.

Library generation was performed with the immunoSEQ multiplex PCR assay. TCRdb stores this immuneACCESS table with in-frame sequences only. Part of the clones is absent; in the studies checked, under half of the shortfall reflects unresolved V genes, and no reason is known for the rest. Present in this sample are roughly 500,000 clones, around 78% of which were seen just once. 0.013% of the sample belongs to the ten largest clones. About this clone itself: Its antigen remains unidentified. No per-base quality is available; no much larger clone lies one base away.

The junction shows trimming of 6 bases on V and 6 bases on J, and the gene matches do not reach 11 bases of it. As encoded in the germline V gene (reference sequence), CDR1 is MNHNY while CDR2 is SVGAGI. Including the terminal cysteine and phenylalanine, the CDR3 comprises 15 residues. Only the CDR3 part of the read is kept: 45 bases, read in frame from the first base. This same sample was also taken into another study, of human thymus T cells. That second publication adds: Immunologically healthy infants undergoing open corrective cardiac surgery for congenital heart defects in Finland were used as donors. Thymus tissue was collected as surgical resects that were removed during corrective cardiac surgery. V and J gene segment usage appeared biased in both thymic and peripheral blood repertoires. Highly overlapping thymic TCR repertoires among unrelated individuals were reported in the related research. TCR alpha and beta repertoires from seven to nine infant thymus samples and four related peripheral blood samples were characterized in the study. Donor ages ranged from roughly 6 to 250 days, and the cohort comprised roughly six male and a couple of female infants. Thymocytes were mechanically released from the tissue and were stored as pellets of about 9.5-33 million cells at -70 degrees C. Genomic DNA was extracted from frozen cell pellets with a QIAsymphony instrument. The immunoSEQ multiplex PCR assay was used to amplify the TCRB and TCRAD loci from a standardized amount of quality-controlled genomic DNA. The V(D)J region was spanned by amplicons of a length sufficient to cover the CDR3 and to identify V and J genes. Through the commercial immunoSEQ service, the amplicons were sequenced on an Illumina platform. Primer bias and sequencing errors were corrected as previously described, and TCRAD and TCRB definitions were based on the IMGT database. Repertoires were analysed with immunoSEQ Analyzer 3.0 and VDJTools, covering basic statistics, V/J segment usage, diversity estimates, rarefaction and pairwise overlap. Diversity was estimated with Chao1, ChaoE, Efron-Thisted, Shannon and inverse Simpson indices, and also on datasets down-sampled to the smallest sample. Repertoire overlap was assessed by strict matching of CDR3 nucleotide sequence, V gene and J gene, and clustering was done by Jaccard-based multidimensional scaling. On average, thymus samples yielded 800,000 or so unique TCRB clonotypes, whereas blood samples yielded about 80,000.

The sample taken for sequencing was thymocytes. The sequence derives from a boy in the first two years of life with a congenital heart defect. Donor details come from another sample of the same person, matched by shared clones. The chain couples TRBV6-6 to TRBJ2-3; 8 middle bases align to TRBD2. The CDR3 reads CASSLPAGGRDTQYF. In nucleotide form, the sequence is TGTGCCAGCAGCCTCCCGGCGGGAGGCCGGGATACGCAGTATTTT.